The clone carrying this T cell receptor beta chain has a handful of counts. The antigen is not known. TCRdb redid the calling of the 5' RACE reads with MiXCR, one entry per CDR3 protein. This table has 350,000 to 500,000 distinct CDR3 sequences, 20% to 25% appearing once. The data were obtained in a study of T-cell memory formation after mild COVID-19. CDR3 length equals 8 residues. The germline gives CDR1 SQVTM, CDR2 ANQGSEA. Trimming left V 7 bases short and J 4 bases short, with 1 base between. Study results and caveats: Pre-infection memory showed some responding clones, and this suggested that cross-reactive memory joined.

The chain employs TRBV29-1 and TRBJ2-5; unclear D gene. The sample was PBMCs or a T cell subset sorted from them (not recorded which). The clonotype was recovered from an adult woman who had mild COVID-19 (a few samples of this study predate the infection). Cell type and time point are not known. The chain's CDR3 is CSAETQYF. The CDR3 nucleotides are TGCAGCGCAGAGACCCAGTACTTC.